The 28 T cell receptor beta chains listed next were all sequenced from one sample in a study of human T cells and chemical hapten exposure. Time point of the sample: patch test 1, 2 weeks after DPC sensitization. The sample's treatment: therapeutic diphenylcyclopropenone sensitization with weekly scalp DPC. TCRdb analysed the RACE reads with MiXCR anew, one entry per CDR3 protein. The sample lists fewer than 130,000 distinct CDR3 sequences; approximately 9.9% were seen once. Sequenced here: whole blood, sampled in connection with sensitization to the hapten diphenylcyclopropenone (DPC). These TCRs come from a woman aged 40 to 50 with alopecia areata. Some clones in this sample may be carry-over from other donors' samples.

This clonotype was detected only a few times. The rearrangement uses TRBV29-1 and TRBJ2-2; D is unclear. In germline, CDR1 is SQVTM, CDR2 ANQGSEA. The CDR3 totals 12 residues. Trimming took off 4 bases at V and 1 base at J, with 4 bases between the two ends. CDR3 region: CSVVGNTGELFF. For the CDR3, the DNA is TGCAGCGTTGTAGGGAACACCGGGGAGCTGTTTTTT.

V is TRBV27 and J is TRBJ1-6; 7 positions match TRBD1. The CDR3 has 15 residues. Looked up from germline, CDR1 is MNHEY and CDR2 is SMNVEV (reference sequence). With 5 bases clipped from V and 9 bases from J, the junction kept 10 bases outside the gene matches. The CDR3, as DNA: TGTGCCAGCAGTCCCCGAGAGGGGGCAGGTTCACCCCTCCACTTT. Protein: CASSPREGAGSPLHF.

This clonotype was observed at least ten times. The V gene is TRBV20-1, the J gene TRBJ1-4; 10 nucleotides match TRBD1. This CDR3 is 14 amino acids long. Germline assignment: CDR1 DFQATT and CDR2 SNEGSKA (reference sequence). V lost 6 bases and J lost 7; bases outside the gene matches: 8. The CDR3 spells CSARRQGAGEKLFF. CDR3 nucleotide sequence: TGCAGTGCAAGAAGACAGGGGGCGGGTGAAAAACTGTTTTTT.

Concerning this clonotype: A read error may explain this, as a much larger clone is one base away. The rearrangement joins TRBV28 to TRBJ1-5; D not resolved. The CDR3 consists of 14 residues. Germline lookup yields CDR1 MDHEN and CDR2 SYDVKM. The chain's CDR3 is CANSWSGDGKPQHF. The CDR3 DNA reads TGTGCCAACAGTTGGTCCGGGGATGGTAAGCCCCAGCATTTT.

This clonotype was observed many times. The chain employs TRBV7-2 and TRBJ2-1; D gene uncertain. Trimming took 2 bases from V and 5 from J, leaving 4 bases between them. The CDR3 extends over 12 amino acids. Germline V gene lookup returns CDR1 SGHTA and CDR2 FQGNSA. DNA for the CDR3: TGTGCCAGCAGCTTAACGGACAATGAGCAGTTCTTC. This sequence encodes CASSLTDNEQFF.

This clonotype was seen repeatedly, ten times or more. The CDR3 sequence is CASSPWGQGRTEAFF. In DNA form, the CDR3 reads TGTGCCAGCTCACCTTGGGGACAGGGGCGTACTGAAGCTTTCTTT. The gene calls are TRBV18 and TRBJ1-1; 10 bases agree with TRBD1. The CDR3 contains 15 residues. J was trimmed by 5 bases and V by 3 bases; bases with no gene match: 6. CDR1 is KGHSH and CDR2 is LQKENI in the germline V gene.

This chain uses TRBV20-1 with TRBJ1-5; 7 bases line up with TRBD1. V lost 5 bases to trimming and J lost 6 bases; unmatched junction nucleotides: 10. Germline CDR1 and CDR2: DFQATT and SNEGSKA (reference sequence). The CDR3 length is 14 residues. CDR3 region: CSALPQGQRQPQHF. The CDR3 DNA is TGCAGTGCTCTCCCACAGGGGCAGCGTCAGCCCCAGCATTTT.

J is TRBJ1-2 and V is TRBV30, with 7 bases that match TRBD1. The V gene end was trimmed by 2 bases and the J gene end by 4 bases; junction bases not matched to a gene: 4. The CDR3 covers 13 residues. The V gene's germline CDR1 is GTSNPN and CDR2 SVGIG (reference sequence). CDR3 sequence reads: CAWSRDRSYGYTF. The CDR3 DNA reads TGTGCCTGGAGTAGGGACAGAAGCTATGGCTACACCTTC.

The CDR3 sequence: CASSLIVQANTEAFF. Written as DNA, the CDR3 is TGTGCCAGCAGCTTAATAGTCCAGGCGAACACTGAAGCTTTCTTT. The chain recombines TRBV7-8 with TRBJ1-1; D remains ambiguous. The CDR3 covers 15 residues. Germline V lookup: CDR1 SGHVS, CDR2 FQNEAQ. Trimming shortened V by 2 bases and J by 1 base, and 11 bases separated the two germline ends.

This clonotype was picked up many times. The V and J genes are TRBV6-2 or TRBV6-3 and TRBJ2-2; D unclear. Trimming removed 8 bases from V and 1 base from J, with 5 bases in between. CDR3 length equals 12 residues. Germline V gives CDR1 MNHEY, CDR2 SVGEGT. CDR3 sequence: CASYRNTGELFF. CDR3 nucleotides: TGTGCCAGCTACAGGAACACCGGGGAGCTGTTTTTT.

The sample holds many counts of this clonotype. The J gene is TRBJ2-7, the V gene TRBV19; D is perhaps TRBD2 (6 bases). The CDR3 is made up of 13 amino acids. The germline V gene has CDR1 LNHDA and CDR2 SQIVND (reference sequence). With 3 bases removed from V and 5 bases from J, the gap between germline ends came to 11 bases. The CDR3 is CASSMGTDHEQYF. The CDR3, as DNA: TGTGCCAGTAGTATGGGGACTGATCACGAGCAGTACTTC.

V is TRBV11-2 and J is TRBJ2-1; 10 bases match TRBD2. This CDR3 contains 15 residues. Per the germline V gene, CDR1 is SGHAT and CDR2 is FQNNGV. V trimming: 2 bases; J trimming: 11 bases; junction bases outside the gene matches: 9. The CDR3 sequence: CASSLRLAGDDKQFF. The DNA for the CDR3 is TGTGCCAGCAGCTTACGGCTAGCGGGAGATGACAAGCAGTTCTTC.

This clonotype has ten or more counts. This chain joins TRBV6-5 and TRBJ1-5, with TRBD1 matching 8 bases. Looked up from germline, CDR1 is MNHEY and CDR2 is SVGAGI. The V and J ends lost 5 bases and 0 bases, in that order; junction bases with no gene match: 6. The CDR3 runs 16 residues. In nucleotides, the CDR3 is TGTGCCAGCAGTAGACAGGGGATTTATAGCAATCAGCCCCAGCATTTT. This gives the protein CASSRQGIYSNQPQHF.

This clonotype was detected ten times or more. This chain links TRBV4-2 with TRBJ1-2; the D gene is possibly TRBD1 (6 bases). Germline CDR1 reads LGHNA; CDR2 reads YNFKEQ. Trimming took 0 bases from V and 6 from J, leaving 14 bases between them. The CDR3 has 15 residues. CDR3 sequence (DNA): TGTGCCAGCAGCCAAGATTTAGGGGGGGAAGATGGCTACACCTTC. It translates to CASSQDLGGEDGYTF.

This clonotype was seen a handful of times. This chain uses TRBV18 with TRBJ2-7; 9 bases agree with TRBD2. The ends lost 4 bases at V and 0 bases at J; junction bases unmatched: 4. The CDR3 length is 15 residues. In germline, CDR1 is KGHSH, CDR2 LQKENI. The CDR3 nucleotides read TGTGCCAGCTCACTAAAGCGGGGGGCCTCCTACGAGCAGTACTTC. Translation: CASSLKRGASYEQYF.

This chain links TRBV24-1 with TRBJ2-1; TRBD1 aligns across 9 bases. This CDR3 has 17 residues. V gave up 5 bases and J gave up 1 base; unmatched junction bases: 8. The V gene's germline CDR1 is KGHDR and CDR2 SFDVKD. CDR3 DNA: TGTGCCACCAGTGTCGACACCGGGACAGGGTCCTACAATGAGCAGTTCTTC. Translated: CATSVDTGTGSYNEQFF.

The rearrangement links TRBV6-5 to TRBJ1-6, with D maybe TRBD1 (5 bases). Trimming took 7 bases from V and 8 from J, leaving 15 bases between them. The germline V gene has CDR1 MNHEY and CDR2 SVGAGI. This CDR3 has 14 residues. The CDR3 is CASTSRVGHSPLHF. The CDR3 DNA is TGTGCCAGCACATCTAGGGTGGGGCATTCACCCCTCCACTTT.

The chain is built from TRBV18 and TRBJ1-1; 8 positions match TRBD1. The CDR3 is 19 residues long. The V gene end was trimmed by 6 bases and the J gene end by 0 bases; junction bases not matched to a gene: 18. Germline assignment: CDR1 KGHSH and CDR2 LQKENI. CDR3 bases: TGTGCCAGCTCGCCAACAGGGGGATCTGGATCCATCATGAACACTGAAGCTTTCTTT. This encodes CASSPTGGSGSIMNTEAFF.

The chain employs TRBV5-1 and TRBJ1-2; D is uncertain. The CDR3 loop spans 14 amino acids. The germline V and J ends were trimmed by 0 bases and 8 bases, with 14 bases remaining between them. Germline assignment: CDR1 SGHRS and CDR2 YFSETQ. The CDR3 region is CASSLGAEPSGYTF. The CDR3 region has the DNA TGCGCCAGCAGCTTGGGGGCAGAGCCCAGCGGCTACACCTTC.

The chain couples TRBV28 to TRBJ1-2; no definite D call. The germline gives CDR1 MDHEN, CDR2 SYDVKM. V lost 6 bases and J lost 6, with 11 bases in between. The CDR3 is 12 amino acids. The CDR3 DNA sequence: TGTGCCAGCAGACCCCCCCGGGATGGCTACACCTTC. Encoded protein: CASRPPRDGYTF.

This clonotype was detected many times. The CDR3 DNA follows: TGTGCCAGCATCAAGGGCGGGAGACCTTTAGGGGAGCTGTTTTTT. As protein: CASIKGGRPLGELFF. The rearrangement joins TRBV5-5 to TRBJ2-2, with TRBD2 identical over 7 bases. J gave up 8 bases and V 6 bases, and 13 bases lay outside the gene matches. The CDR3 totals 15 residues. Germline CDR1 and CDR2: SGHKS and YYEKEE (reference sequence).

Concerning this clonotype: This may stem from a read error, because a much larger clone lies one nucleotide away. This CDR3 reads CASSYWETQYF. In DNA, the CDR3 is TGTGCCAGCAGTTACTGGGAGACCCAGTACTTC. V usage is TRBV6-2 or TRBV6-3 and J usage is TRBJ2-5, with D unclear. Germline V gene lookup returns CDR1 MNHEY and CDR2 SVGEGT. The CDR3 length is 11 residues. V was pared by 1 base and J by 5 bases, with 2 bases between.

This clonotype was seen ten or more times. V gene TRBV20-1 combines with J gene TRBJ2-3, with 7 bases fitting TRBD2. V lost 6 bases to trimming and J lost 1 base; unmatched junction nucleotides: 7. The CDR3 runs 14 residues. CDR1 DFQATT and CDR2 SNEGSKA come from the germline V gene (reference sequence). Written as DNA, the CDR3 is TGCAGTGCCGAGGCTAGCGGCGGCACAGATACGCAGTATTTT. It translates to CSAEASGGTDTQYF.

The chain links TRBV7-2 to TRBJ1-2; D unclear. Trimming left V 3 bases short and J 6 bases short, with 11 bases between. This CDR3 region has 13 residues. CDR1 and CDR2 (germline): SGHTA, FQGNSA. The CDR3 bases are TGTGCCAGCAGCTTCGGCCCGAGAAATGGCTACACCTTC. Amino acid sequence: CASSFGPRNGYTF.

This clonotype has only a few counts. V gene TRBV15 combines with J gene TRBJ2-1; D ambiguous. V shed 3 bases and J shed 8 bases, with 26 bases lying between them. From germline, CDR1 is LNHNV and CDR2 YYDKDF (reference sequence). CDR3 length: 18 residues. CDR3 amino acids: CATSSHHVSPPSRDEQFF. The CDR3 coding sequence is TGTGCCACCAGCAGTCATCATGTTTCCCCACCTTCTCGCGATGAGCAGTTCTTC.

This clonotype was seen ten or more times. This rearrangement joins TRBV10-2 to TRBJ2-7; D could derive from TRBD1 or TRBD2 (5 bases each). CDR3 size: 16 residues. Germline V gene data show CDR1 as WSHSY and CDR2 as SAAADI. With 6 bases removed from V and 3 bases from J, the gap between germline ends came to 21 bases. The CDR3 here is CASSGRPGTDRYEQYF. The CDR3 DNA is TGCGCCAGCAGCGGTCGGCCCGGGACGGACCGCTACGAGCAGTACTTC.

This clonotype was counted between two and nine times. The chain carries TRBV6-2 or TRBV6-3 and TRBJ1-2; tentative D call: TRBD1 (5 bases). CDR1 and CDR2 (germline): MNHEY, SVGEGT. This CDR3 has 14 residues. The V gene lost 6 bases and the J gene lost 4 bases, with 15 bases spanning the gap. The CDR3 spells CASRGPGKSYGYTF. The DNA of the CDR3 is TGTGCCAGCAGGGGACCGGGAAAAAGCTATGGCTACACCTTC.

This clonotype was counted a few times. This chain connects TRBV20-1 to TRBJ1-3, with D tentatively TRBD1 (5 bases). Germline V CDR1 and CDR2: DFQATT, SNEGSKA (reference sequence). V was cut by 0 bases and J by 5 bases, with 8 bases left in between. This CDR3 has 13 residues. CDR3 sequence reads: CSARDHRRNTIYF. The CDR3 DNA follows: TGCAGTGCTAGAGATCACAGGAGAAACACCATATATTTT.